A selection of T cell receptor beta chains follows, all from one sample in a study of T cells in Graves' hyperthyroidism and ophthalmopathy. TCRdb processed the multiplex PCR reads anew with MiXCR; each CDR3 protein has one entry. This table has approximately 360,000 distinct CDR3 sequences, 15% to 19% appearing once. Input material: blood. The receptors derive from a woman aged 18 to 35 with Graves' hyperthyroidism that later progressed to Graves' ophthalmopathy. Each CDR3 is given with its conserved first and last residue. The D gene is left open where the match is weak. Where a row states a size, it is once, few, many or the class of an expanded clone; other rows omit it.

clone size	V gene	J gene	D gene	CDR3 protein	CDR3 DNA
few	TRBV19	TRBJ2-7	NA	CASSNRGRVKSYEQYF	TGTGCCAGTAGTAACCGTGGCAGGGTGAAGTCCTACGAGCAGTACTTC
few	TRBV20-1	TRBJ2-2	NA	CSARDSWGVGTGELFF	TGCAGTGCTAGGGATTCATGGGGCGTCGGGACCGGGGAGCTGTTTTTT
many	TRBV11-2	TRBJ2-1	NA	CASSLVYHRATIAYNEQFF	TGTGCCAGCAGCTTAGTCTACCACAGGGCAACCATAGCCTACAATGAGCAGTTCTTC
few	TRBV27	TRBJ2-1	TRBD1	CASGRTGWHEQFF	TGTGCCAGCGGACGGACAGGGTGGCATGAGCAGTTCTTC
many	TRBV29-1	TRBJ2-7	TRBD1	CSVARDRDSYEQYF	TGCAGCGTTGCGCGGGACAGGGATTCCTACGAGCAGTACTTC
NA	TRBV28	TRBJ2-7	TRBD2	CASSAPTGGSGEQYF	TGTGCCAGCAGTGCGCCGACTGGCGGGAGTGGTGAGCAGTACTTC
many	TRBV5-1	TRBJ2-1	NA	CASSFETSSYNEQFF	TGCGCCAGCAGCTTCGAGACCAGCTCCTACAATGAGCAGTTCTTC
many	TRBV20-1	TRBJ2-2	NA	CSASIFGTTGELFF	TGCAGTGCTAGTATCTTCGGGACTACCGGGGAGCTGTTTTTT
many	TRBV28	TRBJ1-1	NA	CASIDLNTEAFF	TGTGCCAGCATAGACCTGAACACTGAAGCTTTCTTT
many	TRBV6-1	TRBJ1-5	NA	CASRYDSNQPQHF	TGTGCCAGCAGGTATGACAGTAATCAGCCCCAGCATTTT
NA	TRBV28	TRBJ2-2	TRBD1	CASSSRQGPYTGELFF	TGTGCCAGCAGTTCCCGACAGGGACCTTACACCGGGGAGCTGTTTTTT
many	TRBV20-1	TRBJ2-7	NA	CSARRAGLYEQYF	TGCAGTGCTAGAAGGGCCGGACTATACGAGCAGTACTTC
NA	TRBV7-3	TRBJ2-1	NA	CASSLGNRGGNNEQFF	TGTGCCAGCAGCTTAGGAAACAGGGGAGGTAACAATGAGCAGTTCTTC
NA	TRBV14	TRBJ2-4	NA	CASSQVWGDVADIQYF	TGTGCCAGCAGCCAAGTTTGGGGGGATGTGGCGGACATTCAGTACTTC
many	TRBV15	TRBJ2-1	NA	CATSREQGISYNEQFF	TGTGCCACCAGCAGAGAGCAGGGTATATCCTACAATGAGCAGTTCTTC
many	TRBV7-8	TRBJ2-3	TRBD1	CATGPGTDTQYF	TGTGCGACAGGGCCGGGGACAGATACGCAGTATTTT
few	TRBV11-1	TRBJ2-7	TRBD2	CASSLVLANYEQYF	TGTGCCAGCAGCTTAGTACTAGCGAACTACGAGCAGTACTTC
many	TRBV3-1	TRBJ2-1	TRBD2	CASALSGGYNEQFF	TGTGCCAGCGCACTTAGCGGGGGATACAATGAGCAGTTCTTC
many	TRBV11-3	TRBJ1-5	NA	CASSLEPPRVSNQPQHF	TGTGCCAGCAGCTTAGAACCCCCACGAGTTAGCAATCAGCCCCAGCATTTT
NA	TRBV10-2	TRBJ2-1	TRBD1	CASSVGDRVWNEQFF	TGCGCCAGCAGTGTGGGGGACAGGGTGTGGAATGAGCAGTTCTTC
many	TRBV7-8	TRBJ2-1	TRBD2	CASSLVWSSGRNTYNEQFF	TGTGCCAGCAGCTTAGTGTGGTCTAGCGGGAGAAATACCTACAATGAGCAGTTCTTC
many	TRBV28	TRBJ1-5	NA	CASSQNQPQHF	TGTGCCAGCAGTCAAAATCAGCCCCAGCATTTT
NA	TRBV5-1	TRBJ2-5	NA	CASSWGDTAGEETQHF	TGCGCCAGCAGCTGGGGGGACACGGCAGGGGAAGAGACCCAGCACTTC
NA	TRBV30	TRBJ2-5	NA	CAWSHGLQETQYF	TGTGCCTGGAGTCATGGACTACAAGAGACCCAGTACTTC
many	TRBV28	TRBJ2-3	NA	CASSSGDSTDTQYF	TGTGCCAGCAGCTCAGGAGACAGCACAGATACGCAGTATTTT
NA	TRBV7-8	TRBJ2-2	NA	CASSRGLAVTGELFF	TGCGCCAGCAGTCGGGGGCTAGCGGTCACCGGGGAGCTGTTTTTT
many	TRBV18	TRBJ2-7	NA	CASSPIDRGGIYEQYF	TGTGCCAGCTCACCGATAGACAGGGGAGGGATCTACGAGCAGTACTTC
NA	TRBV6-2/TRBV6-3	TRBJ2-7	NA	CASSTTLIYEQYF	TGTGCCAGCAGCACAACCCTTATCTACGAGCAGTACTTC
many	TRBV29-1	TRBJ2-3	TRBD2	CSVEDLATSGSGTQYF	TGCAGCGTTGAAGATTTAGCTACTAGCGGGAGTGGTACGCAGTATTTT
many	TRBV20-1	TRBJ2-7	TRBD2	CSANDGRGEQYF	TGCAGTGCTAACGACGGGAGGGGCGAGCAGTACTTC
few	TRBV7-9	TRBJ2-3	NA	CASSLSLTTDTQYF	TGTGCCAGCAGCTTATCCCTCACCACAGATACGCAGTATTTT
NA	TRBV20-1	TRBJ2-3	TRBD2	CSASPRTSGSYTQYF	TGCAGTGCTAGTCCTCGGACTAGCGGGAGTTATACGCAGTATTTT
NA	TRBV10-3	TRBJ2-1	NA	CAISESGLANEQFF	TGTGCCATCAGTGAGTCCGGCCTAGCTAATGAGCAGTTCTTC
many	TRBV7-8	TRBJ1-5	NA	CASSLGVSGYSNQPQHF	TGTGCCAGCAGCTTAGGTGTGTCAGGCTATAGCAATCAGCCCCAGCATTTT
many	TRBV28	TRBJ1-2	NA	CASSLLGTANYGYTF	TGTGCCAGCAGTTTATTAGGAACGGCTAACTATGGCTACACCTTC
many	TRBV12-3/TRBV12-4	TRBJ1-1	NA	CASRAQGNTEAFF	TGTGCCAGCAGGGCTCAGGGAAACACTGAAGCTTTCTTT
many	TRBV28	TRBJ2-5	NA	CASSLGHTPRTQYF	TGTGCCAGCAGTTTAGGCCACACCCCAAGGACCCAGTACTTC
few	TRBV25-1	TRBJ1-3	NA	CASSDLDSRWGNTIYF	TGTGCCAGCAGTGACCTGGACTCCCGTTGGGGAAACACCATATATTTT
NA	TRBV5-1	TRBJ2-7	TRBD1	CVRTGADEQYF	TGCGTCAGGACAGGGGCCGACGAGCAGTACTTC
NA	TRBV4-1	TRBJ2-1	NA	CASSQDPSVLLYNEQFF	TGCGCCAGCAGCCAAGATCCGAGCGTACTGCTCTACAATGAGCAGTTCTTC
few	TRBV11-2	TRBJ2-7	TRBD2	CASSYSGRGYEQYF	TGTGCCAGCAGCTATAGCGGGAGGGGGTACGAGCAGTACTTC
NA	TRBV7-9	TRBJ2-7	TRBD1	CASSLRDRAHEQYF	TGTGCCAGCAGCTTACGGGACAGGGCCCACGAGCAGTACTTC
NA	TRBV28	TRBJ2-3	TRBD2	CASSLGGDLQADTQYF	TGTGCCAGCAGTTTAGGGGGGGACCTACAAGCGGATACGCAGTATTTT
NA	TRBV10-2	TRBJ1-6	TRBD1	CASRPSFRDRGRVVYSPLHF	TGCGCCAGCAGGCCTTCTTTCAGGGACAGGGGTCGGGTGGTGTATTCACCCCTCCACTTT
many	TRBV27	TRBJ2-5	TRBD2	CASSLDGGLAGGPETQYF	TGTGCCAGCAGTTTAGATGGCGGACTAGCGGGAGGGCCGGAGACCCAGTACTTC
few	TRBV6-9	TRBJ1-5	TRBD1	CASPGQGGYSNQPQHF	TGTGCCAGTCCGGGACAGGGTGGGTATAGCAATCAGCCCCAGCATTTT
NA	TRBV27	TRBJ1-1	NA	CASKPGGGGTEAFF	TGTGCCAGCAAACCGGGCGGCGGGGGTACTGAAGCTTTCTTT
many	TRBV10-3	TRBJ2-7	TRBD2	CAISGVAGNYEQYF	TGTGCCATCAGTGGGGTAGCGGGGAACTACGAGCAGTACTTC
many	TRBV7-8	TRBJ2-4	TRBD1	CASSLGRQGVIQYF	TGTGCCAGCAGCTTAGGTCGCCAGGGGGTCATTCAGTACTTC